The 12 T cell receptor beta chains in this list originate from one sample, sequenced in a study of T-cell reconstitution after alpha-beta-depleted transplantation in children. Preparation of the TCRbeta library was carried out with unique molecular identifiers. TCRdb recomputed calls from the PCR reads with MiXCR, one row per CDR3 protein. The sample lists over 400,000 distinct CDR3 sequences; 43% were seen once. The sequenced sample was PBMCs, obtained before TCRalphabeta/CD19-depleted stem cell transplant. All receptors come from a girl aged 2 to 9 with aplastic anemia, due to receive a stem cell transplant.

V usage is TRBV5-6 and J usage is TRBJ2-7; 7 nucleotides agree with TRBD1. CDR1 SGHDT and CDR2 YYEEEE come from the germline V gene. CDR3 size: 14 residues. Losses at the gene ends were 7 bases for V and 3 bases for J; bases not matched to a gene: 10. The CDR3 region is CASCPSRDSYEQYF. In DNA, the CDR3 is TGTGCCAGCTGCCCGTCCCGGGACAGCTACGAGCAGTACTTC.

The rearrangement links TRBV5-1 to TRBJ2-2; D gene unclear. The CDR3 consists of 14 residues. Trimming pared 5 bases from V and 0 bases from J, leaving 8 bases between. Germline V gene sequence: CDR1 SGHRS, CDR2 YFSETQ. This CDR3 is CASSSMANTGELFF. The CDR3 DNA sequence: TGCGCCAGCAGTTCCATGGCGAACACCGGGGAGCTGTTTTTT.

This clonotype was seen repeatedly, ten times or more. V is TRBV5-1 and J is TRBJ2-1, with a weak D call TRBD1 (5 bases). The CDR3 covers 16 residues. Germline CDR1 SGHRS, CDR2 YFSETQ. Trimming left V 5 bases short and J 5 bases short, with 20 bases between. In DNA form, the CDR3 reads TGCGCCAGCAGTTCCTCCCGCCTGGGGCATAACAATGAGCAGTTCTTC. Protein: CASSSSRLGHNNEQFF.

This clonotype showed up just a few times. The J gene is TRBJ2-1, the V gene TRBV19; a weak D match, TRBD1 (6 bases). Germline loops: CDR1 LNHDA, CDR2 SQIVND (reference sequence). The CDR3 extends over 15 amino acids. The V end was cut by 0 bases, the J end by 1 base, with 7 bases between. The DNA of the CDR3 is TGTGCCAGTAGTATAGACCAGGGGTCCTACAATGAGCAGTTCTTC. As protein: CASSIDQGSYNEQFF.

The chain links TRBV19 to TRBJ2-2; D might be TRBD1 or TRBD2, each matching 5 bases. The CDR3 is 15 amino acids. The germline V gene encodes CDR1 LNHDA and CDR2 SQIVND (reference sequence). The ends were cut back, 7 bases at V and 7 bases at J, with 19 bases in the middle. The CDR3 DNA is TGTGCCAGTACTACTACCGGGGCTCAGGGCGGGGAGCTGTTTTTT. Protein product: CASTTTGAQGGELFF.

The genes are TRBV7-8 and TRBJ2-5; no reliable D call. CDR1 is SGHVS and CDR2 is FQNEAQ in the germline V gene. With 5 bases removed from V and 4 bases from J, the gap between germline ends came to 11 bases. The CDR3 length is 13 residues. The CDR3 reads CASSPGYRETQYF. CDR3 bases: TGTGCCAGCAGCCCGGGTTATCGAGAGACCCAGTACTTC.

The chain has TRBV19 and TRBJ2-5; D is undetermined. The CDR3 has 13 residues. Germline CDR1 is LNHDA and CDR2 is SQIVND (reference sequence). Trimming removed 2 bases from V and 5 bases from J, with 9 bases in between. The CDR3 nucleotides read TGTGCCAGTAGTATAATCATCTTGGAGACCCAGTACTTC. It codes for CASSIIILETQYF.

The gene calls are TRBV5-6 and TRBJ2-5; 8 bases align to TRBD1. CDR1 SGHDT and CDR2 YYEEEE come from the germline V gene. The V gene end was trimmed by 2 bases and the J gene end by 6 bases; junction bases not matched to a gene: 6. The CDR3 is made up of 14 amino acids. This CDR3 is CASSLGQGRKTQYF. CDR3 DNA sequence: TGTGCCAGCAGCTTAGGACAGGGAAGAAAGACCCAGTACTTC.

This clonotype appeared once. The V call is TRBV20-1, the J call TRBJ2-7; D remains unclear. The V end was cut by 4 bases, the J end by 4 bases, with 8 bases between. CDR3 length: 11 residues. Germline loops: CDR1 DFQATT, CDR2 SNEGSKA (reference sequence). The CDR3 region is CSATRVYEQYF. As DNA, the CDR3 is TGCAGTGCTACAAGGGTTTACGAGCAGTACTTC.

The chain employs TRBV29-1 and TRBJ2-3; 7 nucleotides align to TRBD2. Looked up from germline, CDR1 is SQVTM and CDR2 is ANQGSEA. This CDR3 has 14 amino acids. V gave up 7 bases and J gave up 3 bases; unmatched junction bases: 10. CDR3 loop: CSATRSGATDTQYF. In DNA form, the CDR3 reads TGCAGCGCCACTAGAAGCGGGGCTACAGATACGCAGTATTTT.

CDR3: CSARVLRFYNEQFF. CDR3 nucleotide sequence: TGCAGTGCTAGAGTTTTAAGATTTTACAATGAGCAGTTCTTC. The chain links TRBV20-1 to TRBJ2-1; D not certain. V was pared by 1 base and J by 4 bases, with 11 bases between. The CDR3 spans 14 residues. Germline values: CDR1 DFQATT, CDR2 SNEGSKA (reference sequence).

CDR3 amino acids: CASSNRPGRDTDTQYF. CDR3 in DNA: TGTGCCAGCAGCAACCGGCCAGGTCGGGACACAGATACGCAGTATTTT. The rearrangement joins TRBV6-1 to TRBJ2-3; perhaps TRBD2 as D (5 bases). V was cut by 6 bases and J by 2 bases, with 18 bases left in between. Per the germline V gene, CDR1 is MNHNS and CDR2 is SASEGT. CDR3 size: 16 residues.